The 32 T cell receptor beta chains given below trace back to one sample, sequenced in a study of T cells in localized non-small cell lung cancer. Here immunoSEQ multiplex PCR was the method, and the copy in TCRdb shows in-frame clones only, minus some. Among tens of thousands of clones listed, around 90% were seen once. Specimen: peripheral blood mononuclear cells, collected before any cancer treatment. These receptor sequences come from an older female donor with stage II lung adenocarcinoma.

This clone has just one count. The gene calls are TRBV7-2 and TRBJ1-1; D is ambiguous. This CDR3 contains 13 residues. Per germline, CDR1 SGHTA and CDR2 FQGNSA. Trimming stripped 4 bases from V and 5 bases from J, with 11 bases between. The CDR3 sequence is CASSSYQETEAFF. The CDR3, as DNA: TGTGCCAGCAGCTCATACCAGGAGACTGAAGCTTTCTTT.

The chain combines TRBV5-1 with TRBJ2-4; tentatively, D is TRBD1 (8 bases). The germline V gene encodes CDR1 SGHRS and CDR2 YFSETQ. CDR3 length equals 15 residues. Trimming stripped 4 bases from V and 6 bases from J, with 17 bases between. The CDR3: CASSADRGGRNIQYF. In DNA form, the CDR3 reads TGCGCCAGCAGCGCTGACAGGGGAGGGCGAAACATTCAGTACTTC.

This clone was recorded a few times. The CDR3 DNA follows: TGTGCCAGCAGTCTCCGGAGGAGCACCGGGGAGCTGTTTTTT. Translated, it gives CASSLRRSTGELFF. The chain uses TRBV7-3 and TRBJ2-2; D might be TRBD2 (5 bases). The germline gives CDR1 SGHTA, CDR2 FQGTGA. Trimming stripped 6 bases from V and 4 bases from J, with 12 bases between. This CDR3 has 14 amino acids.

The V and J genes are TRBV7-2 and TRBJ2-7; TRBD1 matches at 7 bases. The trim removed 4 bases at V and 5 bases at J, leaving 11 bases unmatched. The germline V gene has CDR1 SGHTA and CDR2 FQGNSA. The CDR3 contains 15 residues. The CDR3 here is CASSSDDRVSHEQYF. DNA for the CDR3: TGTGCCAGCAGCTCGGATGACAGGGTGAGTCACGAGCAGTACTTC.

The gene calls are TRBV28 and TRBJ1-5, with a tentative D call TRBD1 (5 bases). The CDR3 loop spans 16 amino acids. Germline V lookup: CDR1 MDHEN, CDR2 SYDVKM. The V end lost 3 bases, the J end lost 8 bases, and 20 bases lay between the germline ends. CDR3 sequence: CASSLPGAASAKPQHF. DNA for the CDR3: TGTGCCAGCAGTTTGCCCGGGGCGGCGTCGGCCAAGCCCCAGCATTTT.

The rearrangement joins TRBV10-2 to TRBJ2-1; 10 bases are a match to TRBD1. The J segment lost 7 bases and the V segment lost 7 bases, leaving 4 bases of the junction unmatched. This CDR3 comprises 13 residues. The germline V gene has CDR1 WSHSY and CDR2 SAAADI. CDR3 bases: TGCGCCAGCATTGGGGACAGGGGTAATGAGCAGTTCTTC. Translating it yields CASIGDRGNEQFF.

This clone was recorded a few times. V gene TRBV30 combines with J gene TRBJ1-1; D gene uncertain. The CDR3 spans 13 residues. Per germline, CDR1 GTSNPN and CDR2 SVGIG (reference sequence). V was cut by 2 bases and J by 4 bases, with 11 bases left in between. The CDR3, as DNA: TGTGCCTGGAGTTTTTCCTGGGGCACTGAAGCTTTCTTT. Encoded protein: CAWSFSWGTEAFF.

This sequence joins TRBV5-6 and TRBJ1-5; D not resolved. Germline assignment: CDR1 SGHDT and CDR2 YYEEEE. The CDR3 covers 15 residues. V was clipped by 3 bases and J by 1 base, with 11 bases between them. The CDR3 loop is CASSSWPGSNQPQHF. For the CDR3, the DNA is TGTGCCAGCAGCTCATGGCCGGGAAGCAATCAGCCCCAGCATTTT.

V gene TRBV7-2 combines with J gene TRBJ2-1; no definite D call. The ends were cut back, 1 base at V and 5 bases at J, with 12 bases in the middle. The CDR3 totals 15 residues. Germline values: CDR1 SGHTA, CDR2 FQGNSA. This chain's CDR3 is CASSLGPPRNNEQFF. The CDR3 coding sequence is TGTGCCAGCAGCTTAGGGCCCCCCCGAAACAATGAGCAGTTCTTC.

The CDR3 sequence: CASSLETGAIYEQYF. Written as DNA, the CDR3 is TGTGCCAGCAGCTTAGAGACAGGGGCCATCTACGAGCAGTACTTC. V and J are TRBV7-9 and TRBJ2-7; TRBD1 matches at 8 bases. CDR3 size: 15 residues. The V and J ends lost 1 base and 3 bases, in that order; junction bases with no gene match: 5. Germline V gene data show CDR1 as SEHNR and CDR2 as FQNEAQ (reference sequence).

The chain is built from TRBV2 and TRBJ2-5, with D perhaps matching TRBD2 (6 bases). Germline assignment: CDR1 SNHLY and CDR2 FYNNEI. This CDR3 region has 15 residues. V was shortened by 4 bases and J by 2 bases, with 14 bases between the two germline ends. CDR3 protein: CASSGGASRQETQYF. CDR3 coding DNA: TGTGCCAGCAGTGGCGGGGCCAGTCGACAAGAGACCCAGTACTTC.

The gene calls are TRBV30 and TRBJ1-2; D remains ambiguous. The V and J ends lost 5 bases and 4 bases respectively, with 17 bases between them. Germline V gives CDR1 GTSNPN, CDR2 SVGIG (reference sequence). CDR3 length equals 14 residues. CDR3 residues: CAWFAPVSLYGYTF. As DNA, the CDR3 is TGTGCCTGGTTTGCTCCCGTCAGCCTCTATGGCTACACCTTC.

The chain has TRBV7-4 and TRBJ1-1, with D uncertain. Germline V gene lookup returns CDR1 SGHVT and CDR2 SQSDAQ. The CDR3 is made up of 13 amino acids. V lost 2 bases, J lost 0 bases, and 4 bases lay in between. The CDR3: CASSLQMNTEAFF. The CDR3 DNA follows: TGTGCCAGCAGCTTACAGATGAACACTGAAGCTTTCTTT.

This chain uses TRBV19 with TRBJ2-1, with a tentative D call TRBD2 (5 bases). Deletions cut 5 bases from V and 10 bases from J, with 9 bases between. The CDR3 totals 11 residues. Germline CDR1 reads LNHDA; CDR2 reads SQIVND (reference sequence). The CDR3 coding sequence is TGTGCCAGTAGTGTCCGGGAAGAGCAGTTCTTC. Its protein product is CASSVREEQFF.

This sequence joins TRBV6-1 and TRBJ2-2; no reliable D call. V lost 5 bases, J lost 6 bases, and 7 bases lay in between. Germline V gene lookup returns CDR1 MNHNS and CDR2 SASEGT. This CDR3 is built from 12 residues. CDR3 protein: CASSSTPGELFF. CDR3 DNA: TGTGCCAGCAGTTCGACTCCCGGGGAGCTGTTTTTT.

The chain employs TRBV28 and TRBJ2-5; D not resolved. Trimming removed 3 bases from V and 5 bases from J, with 7 bases in between. Germline V gives CDR1 MDHEN, CDR2 SYDVKM. This CDR3 region has 12 residues. In DNA form, the CDR3 reads TGTGCCAGCAGTTTGCCCGGGGAGACCCAGTACTTC. Its protein product is CASSLPGETQYF.

V is TRBV6-4 and J is TRBJ2-3, with a possible D match to TRBD1 (6 bases). V dropped 2 bases and J dropped 1 base, with 10 bases sitting between them. CDR3 length equals 15 residues. Germline V gene data show CDR1 as MRHNA and CDR2 as SNTAGT. The CDR3 here is CASSDEAGGTDTQYF. The DNA of the CDR3 is TGTGCCAGCAGTGACGAGGCAGGGGGCACAGATACGCAGTATTTT.

The chain has TRBV6-1 and TRBJ2-7; a possible D gene is TRBD2 (6 bases). The CDR3 length is 14 residues. V was pared by 5 bases and J by 2 bases, with 13 bases between. Germline lookup yields CDR1 MNHNS and CDR2 SASEGT. The chain's CDR3 is CASSLGTGAYEQYF. The CDR3 nucleotides are TGTGCCAGCAGTCTCGGGACGGGGGCCTACGAGCAGTACTTC.

V and J are TRBV5-4 and TRBJ2-7, with D hard to call. CDR3 length equals 15 residues. The germline V and J ends were trimmed by 4 bases and 1 base, with 15 bases remaining between them. Germline CDR1 is SGHNT and CDR2 is YYREEE (reference sequence). Written as DNA, the CDR3 is TGTGCCAGCAGCCTCCCAGGAGCCGTTTCCTACGAGCAGTACTTC. This gives the protein CASSLPGAVSYEQYF.

The rearrangement links TRBV6-6 to TRBJ1-2; D is perhaps TRBD1 (6 bases). The V gene's germline CDR1 is MNHNY and CDR2 SVGAGI (reference sequence). The CDR3 has 14 residues. V was shortened by 2 bases and J by 1 base, with 8 bases between the two germline ends. The CDR3 nucleotides read TGTGCCAGCAGTTACGGGGGCCTTAACTATGGCTACACCTTC. Translation: CASSYGGLNYGYTF.

This clone occurred a few times. The chain combines TRBV18 with TRBJ2-3, with TRBD2 matching 10 bases. V trimming: 2 bases; J trimming: 1 base; junction bases outside the gene matches: 3. This CDR3 contains 16 residues. Germline assignment: CDR1 KGHSH and CDR2 LQKENI. The CDR3 nucleotides are TGTGCCAGCTCACCAGGTGGGACTAGCGGCACAGATACGCAGTATTTT. This translates into CASSPGGTSGTDTQYF.

The genes are TRBV18 and TRBJ1-5; D is possibly TRBD1 (5 bases). This CDR3 spans 15 amino acids. V shed 0 bases and J shed 5 bases, with 11 bases lying between them. Germline V gene data show CDR1 as KGHSH and CDR2 as LQKENI. CDR3 sequence: CASSPPGGGDQPQHF. CDR3 nucleotides: TGTGCCAGCTCACCACCAGGCGGGGGGGATCAGCCCCAGCATTTT.

This sequence joins TRBV28 and TRBJ1-1, with a weak D call TRBD1 (6 bases). The CDR3 runs 14 residues. CDR1 is MDHEN and CDR2 is SYDVKM in the germline V gene. The V and J ends lost 5 bases and 1 base respectively, with 11 bases between them. The CDR3, as DNA: TGTGCCAGCAGTCCGGGACATGCGAACACTGAAGCTTTCTTT. Translation: CASSPGHANTEAFF.

The CDR3 bases are TGCGCCAGCAGCCCGGACAGGACCCCTCAAGAGACCCAGTACTTC. As protein: CASSPDRTPQETQYF. The gene calls are TRBV5-1 and TRBJ2-5; 7 bases match TRBD1. CDR3 length equals 15 residues. The V gene end was trimmed by 4 bases and the J gene end by 2 bases; junction bases not matched to a gene: 8. Germline lookup yields CDR1 SGHRS and CDR2 YFSETQ.

This clone was seen once. The chain combines TRBV7-2 with TRBJ1-5; D gene ambiguous. This CDR3 comprises 15 residues. The V gene lost 1 base and the J gene lost 0 bases, with 7 bases spanning the gap. Germline values: CDR1 SGHTA, CDR2 FQGNSA. The CDR3: CASSLGGISNQPQHF. The CDR3 DNA is TGTGCCAGCAGCTTAGGGGGAATTAGCAATCAGCCCCAGCATTTT.

The rearrangement links TRBV20-1 to TRBJ1-1; possibly TRBD1 for D (5 bases). CDR1 and CDR2 (germline): DFQATT, SNEGSKA (reference sequence). This CDR3 contains 11 residues. CDR3 in DNA: TGCACCCGAGGGGAGAACACTGAAGCTTTCTTT. Translating gives CTRGENTEAFF.

CDR3 amino acids: CAAAGTGFFEAFF. In DNA, the CDR3 is TGTGCCGCCGCCGGGACAGGGTTCTTTGAAGCTTTCTTT. The chain joins TRBV10-3 to TRBJ1-1, with TRBD1 matching 9 bases. This CDR3 has 13 amino acids. V lost 11 bases, J lost 7 bases, and 11 bases stayed unmatched. Germline values: CDR1 ENHRY, CDR2 SYGVKD.

V and J are TRBV19 and TRBJ2-7; weak D call: TRBD2 (5 bases). V dropped 3 bases and J dropped 7 bases, with 22 bases sitting between them. Germline assignment: CDR1 LNHDA and CDR2 SQIVND (reference sequence). This CDR3 has 16 residues. The chain's CDR3 is CASSIRRSGSPWEQYF. CDR3 coding DNA: TGTGCCAGTAGTATCCGGAGGTCAGGAAGTCCCTGGGAGCAGTACTTC.

V usage is TRBV7-2 and J usage is TRBJ1-1, with D possibly TRBD1 on 6 matching bases. CDR3 length equals 12 residues. Germline values: CDR1 SGHTA, CDR2 FQGNSA. Deletions cut 7 bases from V and 3 bases from J, with 9 bases between. CDR3 protein: CASKGDYTEAFF. Here the CDR3 DNA reads TGTGCCAGCAAGGGGGATTACACTGAAGCTTTCTTT.

CDR3 in amino acids: CASSPLYGRSSYNSPLHF. The CDR3 region has the DNA TGTGCCAGCAGCCCCTTATACGGGAGGAGCTCCTATAATTCACCCCTCCACTTT. V and J are TRBV28 and TRBJ1-6; D not certain. Trimming removed 6 bases from V and 0 bases from J, with 18 bases in between. CDR3 length: 18 amino acids. The germline V gene has CDR1 MDHEN and CDR2 SYDVKM.

The genes are TRBV7-9 and TRBJ1-3; 7 bases match TRBD1. The CDR3 consists of 17 residues. The junction had 11 bases not matched to a gene; V was cut back by 6 bases and J by 0 bases. CDR1 and CDR2 (germline): SEHNR, FQNEAQ (reference sequence). The DNA of the CDR3 is TGTGCCAGCAGTCTTGACAGGGCCGCTTTCTCTGGAAACACCATATATTTT. It is translated as CASSLDRAAFSGNTIYF.

This chain joins TRBV30 and TRBJ2-7, with 7 bases fitting TRBD2. V dropped 0 bases and J dropped 0; count of bases not matched to a gene: 2. Germline V gives CDR1 GTSNPN, CDR2 SVGIG (reference sequence). The CDR3 spans 14 residues. The CDR3 protein is CAWSVGGSSYEQYF. The CDR3 DNA is TGTGCCTGGAGTGTGGGGGGGAGCTCCTACGAGCAGTACTTC.